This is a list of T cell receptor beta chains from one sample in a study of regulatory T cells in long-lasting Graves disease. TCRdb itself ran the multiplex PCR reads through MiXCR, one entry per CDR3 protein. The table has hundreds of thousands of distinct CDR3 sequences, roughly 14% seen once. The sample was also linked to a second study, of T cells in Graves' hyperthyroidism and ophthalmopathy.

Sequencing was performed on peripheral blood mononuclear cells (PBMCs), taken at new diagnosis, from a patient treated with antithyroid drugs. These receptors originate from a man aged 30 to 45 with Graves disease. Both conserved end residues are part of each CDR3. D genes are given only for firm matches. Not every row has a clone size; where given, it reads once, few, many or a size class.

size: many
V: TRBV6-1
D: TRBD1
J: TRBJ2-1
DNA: TGTGCCAGCAAGCGTGAGGGACAGCTCTACAATGAGCAGTTCTTC
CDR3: CASKREGQLYNEQFF

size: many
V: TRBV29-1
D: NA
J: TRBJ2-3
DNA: TGCAGCCCACTCCTGTCTCGAGATACGCAGTATTTT
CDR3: CSPLLSRDTQYF

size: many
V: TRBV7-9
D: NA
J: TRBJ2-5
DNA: TGTGCCAGCAGCTTGATCCCAGGGGAGACCCAGTACTTC
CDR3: CASSLIPGETQYF

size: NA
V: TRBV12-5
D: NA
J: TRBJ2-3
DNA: TGTGCTAGTGGTTTGACCCAATTAGATACGCAGTATTTT
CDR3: CASGLTQLDTQYF

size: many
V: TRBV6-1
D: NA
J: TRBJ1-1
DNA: TGTGCCAGCAGTCAACGAGGGGTAGTGGCTTTCTTT
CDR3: CASSQRGVVAFF

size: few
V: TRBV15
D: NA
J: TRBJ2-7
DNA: TGTGCCACCAGCAGGGACGGTCCCTACGAGCAGTACTTC
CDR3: CATSRDGPYEQYF

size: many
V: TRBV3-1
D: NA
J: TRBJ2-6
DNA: TGTGCCAGCAGCCTCCGTAGGGCCAACGTCCTGACTTTC
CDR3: CASSLRRANVLTF

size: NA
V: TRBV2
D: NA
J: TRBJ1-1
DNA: TGTGCCAGCAGTGATACCCCTGAAGCTTTCTTT
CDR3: CASSDTPEAFF

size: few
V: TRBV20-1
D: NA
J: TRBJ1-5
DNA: TGCAGTGCCAGGGACGATAAAGGCAATCAGCCCCAGCATTTT
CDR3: CSARDDKGNQPQHF

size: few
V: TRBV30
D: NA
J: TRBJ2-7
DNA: TGTGCCTGGAGTGTACCCACTTCACGGCTGGCAGGGAAGACCTACGAGCAGTACTTC
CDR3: CAWSVPTSRLAGKTYEQYF

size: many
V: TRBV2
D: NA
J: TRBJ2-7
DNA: TGTGCCAGCAGTACAGGGCCCTACGAGCAGTACTTC
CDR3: CASSTGPYEQYF

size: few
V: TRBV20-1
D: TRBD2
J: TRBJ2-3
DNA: TGCAGTGCGCCACTAGCGGGAGACTCTACAGATACGCAGTATTTT
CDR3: CSAPLAGDSTDTQYF

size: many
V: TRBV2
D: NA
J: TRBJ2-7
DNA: TGTGCCAGCAGTGAAGCGGCAGGCTCCTACGAGCAGTACTTC
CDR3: CASSEAAGSYEQYF